This T cell receptor (beta chain) was recovered during a study of early T cells in non-severe SARS-CoV-2 infection. At the level of the study: RNA in bulk from unsorted whole blood was sequenced, and chains were unpaired. Whole-study findings and limits: Comparison of clonotypes with VDJdb favored anti-spike CD8 responses while missing private and CD4 specificities.

Individual cDNA molecules each received unique molecular identifiers attached to them. TCRdb independently ran MiXCR on the 5' RACE reads; one entry per CDR3 protein. The sample includes about 26,000 distinct CDR3 sequences, roughly 4% seen only once; the top ten take 5% to 7.5%. Trimming stripped 10 bases from V and 0 bases from J, with 19 bases between. This CDR3 region has 16 residues. Germline CDR1 MNHEY, CDR2 SMNVEV (reference sequence). This clonotype has ten or more counts. The antigen is not known. What was sequenced was whole blood. The genes are TRBV27 and TRBJ2-1; weak D call: TRBD2 (6 bases). This receptor was identified in an adult who was a healthcare worker with PCR-confirmed SARS-CoV-2 infection or an uninfected control (not recorded which). CDR3 sequence: CATPKGGSSSYNEQFF. DNA for the CDR3: TGTGCCACCCCGAAGGGAGGAAGTAGCTCCTACAATGAGCAGTTCTTC.